The 2 T cell receptor beta chains below come from one sample, sequenced in a study of blood T cell repertoires in COVID-19. Libraries were prepared by immunoSEQ multiplex PCR; TCRdb keeps only in-frame clonotypes and omits some of them. The sample contains 200,000 to 300,000 clones, around 86% of which appear only once. Material: PBMCs or T cells enriched from blood (not recorded which). The receptor source for this set is a woman aged 45-60 years who had recovered from COVID-19.

This clone showed up just once. The rearrangement links TRBV7-2 to TRBJ2-6, with D uncertain. Per the germline V gene, CDR1 is SGHTA and CDR2 is FQGNSA. V was pared by 2 bases and J by 0 bases, with 8 bases between. There are 16 residues in the CDR3. The CDR3, as DNA: TGTGCCAGCAGCTTATATTTCAGCTCTGGGGCCAACGTCCTGACTTTC. Translated, it gives CASSLYFSSGANVLTF.

This chain links TRBV6-5 with TRBJ2-7, with a tentative D call TRBD2 (6 bases). Germline V lookup: CDR1 MNHEY, CDR2 SVGAGI. The V gene lost 4 bases and the J gene lost 0 bases, with 13 bases spanning the gap. The CDR3 extends over 15 amino acids. The chain's CDR3 is CASSSVGGSSYEQYF. CDR3 coding DNA: TGTGCCAGCAGTTCCGTTGGAGGGAGCTCCTACGAGCAGTACTTC.